The clone carrying this TCR beta chain was found a few times. Its specificity is not known. These data are taken from a study of response to subunit inactivated influenza vaccine. Study-wide results and limits: With each seasonal influenza vaccination, the authors suggested, few new T cells are recruited.

TCRdb reprocessed the RT-PCR reads via MiXCR and lists one record per CDR3 protein. The sample lists 450,000 to 550,000 distinct CDR3 sequences; 25% were seen once. V was pared by 0 bases and J by 4 bases, with 12 bases between. The CDR3 contains 15 residues. Looked up from germline, CDR1 is SGHRS and CDR2 is YFSETQ. This TCR derives from a man aged 50 to 59 who received an inactivated influenza vaccine. This specimen consisted of CD4+ T cells sorted from PBMCs, obtained more than 4 days after vaccination. The rearrangement joins TRBV5-1 to TRBJ2-3; D gene unclear. The CDR3 nucleotides read TGCGCCAGCAGCTTGGTCCTTAATCCCGCAGATACGCAGTATTTT. Residues: CASSLVLNPADTQYF.